These 32 T cell receptor beta chains were all obtained from the same sample, sequenced in a study of blood T cells in healthy people across ages. A second PCR, run for about 7 to 11 cycles, used a sample-barcoded 5' primer plus a J-beta primer mix. MiXCR was run by TCRdb on the 5' RACE reads, yielding one entry per CDR3 protein. The data show hundreds of thousands of distinct CDR3 sequences, with roughly 21% seen just once and roughly 3.7% held by the top ten. Source material: blood. These TCRs come from a man in his 70s in good health.

The rearrangement links TRBV24-1 to TRBJ2-3, with D uncertain. V was clipped by 9 bases and J by 0 bases, with 9 bases between them. The CDR3 runs 13 residues. CDR1 is KGHDR and CDR2 is SFDVKD in the germline V gene. CDR3 coding DNA: TGTGCCACCTCTGGCGAAAGCACAGATACGCAGTATTTT. This translates into CATSGESTDTQYF.

The chain carries TRBV20-1 and TRBJ2-3; 11 nucleotides match TRBD2. Trimming took 3 bases from V and 3 from J; bases not matched to a gene: 17. Looked up from germline, CDR1 is DFQATT and CDR2 is SNEGSKA (reference sequence). This CDR3 spans 19 amino acids. In nucleotides, the CDR3 is TGCAGTGCTAGTGGGTCTCTAGCGGGAGGCCCGCTCGGGACAGATACGCAGTATTTT. Amino acids: CSASGSLAGGPLGTDTQYF.

This chain links TRBV2 with TRBJ2-3, with D possibly being TRBD2 (7 bases). This CDR3 spans 16 amino acids. CDR1 and CDR2 from the germline V gene are SNHLY and FYNNEI. The germline V and J ends were trimmed by 7 bases and 2 bases, with 19 bases remaining between them. The CDR3 DNA follows: TGTGCCAGCAAACAACAGGGAGGACTAGTCACAGATACGCAGTATTTT. Translation: CASKQQGGLVTDTQYF.

This clonotype was detected a few times. The chain is built from TRBV28 and TRBJ2-1; D might be TRBD1 or TRBD2, each matching 5 bases. Germline CDR1 and CDR2: MDHEN and SYDVKM. The CDR3 runs to 15 residues. V dropped 7 bases and J dropped 2 bases, with 15 bases sitting between them. CDR3 region: CASTRDHSTYNEQFF. CDR3 nucleotide sequence: TGTGCCAGCACCCGGGACCATAGCACCTACAATGAGCAGTTCTTC.

This clonotype was seen only a few times. The rearrangement joins TRBV14 to TRBJ2-4; D uncertain. The CDR3 totals 15 residues. Trimming removed 4 bases from V and 2 bases from J, with 12 bases in between. The germline CDR1 and CDR2 sequences are SGHDN and FVKESK. The CDR3 DNA sequence: TGTGCCAGCAGCCCCTCTGGGCGGTCCAAAAACATTCAGTACTTC. The encoded protein is CASSPSGRSKNIQYF.

V and J are TRBV6-5 and TRBJ1-3; tentatively, D is TRBD1 (5 bases). Germline V gene sequence: CDR1 MNHEY, CDR2 SVGAGI. Trimming took off 6 bases at V and 3 bases at J, with 15 bases between the two ends. This CDR3 comprises 15 residues. The CDR3 here is CASRSDGAGGNTIYF. CDR3 nucleotides: TGTGCCAGCAGATCGGACGGGGCGGGTGGAAACACCATATATTTT.

The rearrangement uses TRBV28 and TRBJ2-1, with TRBD2 identical over 9 bases. V lost 4 bases, J lost 10 bases, and 17 bases stayed unmatched. Germline V gene sequence: CDR1 MDHEN, CDR2 SYDVKM. This CDR3 has 17 amino acids. Written as DNA, the CDR3 is TGTGCCAGCAGTTCAACCCCCGGGACTAGCTTCCTCAGGGAGCAGTTCTTC. It yields the protein CASSSTPGTSFLREQFF.

This clonotype was seen only a few times. This may come from a read error, since a much larger clone is one base off. CDR3 bases: TGTGCCACCAGTGATTCCGGGACAGCGACTTACGAGCAGTACTTC. Translation: CATSDSGTATYEQYF. V gene TRBV24-1 combines with J gene TRBJ2-7, with 7 bases fitting TRBD1. The CDR3 loop spans 15 amino acids. V shed 2 bases and J 4 bases; nucleotides not matched to a gene: 7. Germline V lookup: CDR1 KGHDR, CDR2 SFDVKD.

In the case of this clonotype: Without the conserved terminal phenylalanine or tryptophan, this CDR3 likely stems from a read error. The V and J genes are TRBV15 and TRBJ2-4; TRBD2 aligns across 11 bases. CDR3 length equals 17 residues. Germline V gene data show CDR1 as LNHNV and CDR2 as YYDKDF (reference sequence). Trimming took 1 base from V and 0 from J; bases not matched to a gene: 2. CDR3 protein: CATSRAGTSGAKNIQYV. For the CDR3, the DNA is TGTGCCACCAGCAGAGCCGGGACTAGCGGAGCCAAAAACATTCAGTACGTC.

The sample holds a few counts of this clonotype. This may stem from a read error, because a much larger clone lies one nucleotide away. The chain links TRBV10-3 to TRBJ1-4; 9 positions match TRBD1. The CDR3 is made up of 14 amino acids. Germline V lookup: CDR1 ENHRY, CDR2 SYGVKD. CDR3 bases: TGTGCCGTCAGTTGGACAGGGGAAGAGGAAAAACTGTTTTTT. Translated: CAVSWTGEEEKLFF.

The V gene is TRBV29-1, the J gene TRBJ2-7, with TRBD1 matching over 9 bases. Germline lookup yields CDR1 SQVTM and CDR2 ANQGSEA. CDR3 size: 15 residues. V was pared by 5 bases and J by 3 bases, with 11 bases of the junction left unmatched. The CDR3, as DNA: TGCAGCGTTCTTAACCCCACGGACAGGGGCTACGAGCAGTACTTC. It translates to CSVLNPTDRGYEQYF.

This clonotype has just a few counts. V usage is TRBV20-1 and J usage is TRBJ2-5; either TRBD1 or TRBD2 may fit D (5 bases each). The germline CDR1 and CDR2 sequences are DFQATT and SNEGSKA (reference sequence). This CDR3 has 12 amino acids. Trimming pared 6 bases from V and 5 bases from J, leaving 13 bases between. The CDR3: CSATDWGETQYF. CDR3 in DNA: TGCAGTGCAACGGACTGGGGGGAGACCCAGTACTTC.

This chain joins TRBV6-5 and TRBJ2-5, with 12 bases fitting TRBD2. The J call is uncertain, as TRBJ2-1 better fits the DNA end. Germline CDR1 MNHEY, CDR2 SVGAGI. This CDR3 region has 17 residues. CDR3 sequence (DNA): TGTGCCAGCAGCTATGGGACTAGCGGGTTGGTGGGCAATGAGCAGTTCTTC. This encodes CASSYGTSGLVGNEQFF.

This clonotype has more than one count but fewer than ten. J is TRBJ2-7 and V is TRBV27; tentatively, D is TRBD1 (6 bases). The CDR3 has 13 residues. Between the trimmed V and J ends, which lost 0 bases and 6 bases, there was a span of 9 bases. The V gene's germline CDR1 is MNHEY and CDR2 SMNVEV (reference sequence). As DNA, the CDR3 is TGTGCCAGCAGTTTATCAGGGGGAGCCGAGCAGTACTTC. It yields the protein CASSLSGGAEQYF.

The rearrangement links TRBV3-1 to TRBJ2-5; no clear D gene. There are 18 residues in the CDR3. The germline CDR1 and CDR2 sequences are LGHDT and YNNKEL (reference sequence). Trimming shortened V by 1 base and J by 0 bases, and 18 bases separated the two germline ends. The CDR3 loop is CASSQAFKKDPYQETQYF. CDR3 nucleotides: TGTGCCAGCAGCCAAGCGTTTAAAAAGGATCCGTACCAAGAGACCCAGTACTTC.

The V call is TRBV20-1, the J call TRBJ2-5; D remains ambiguous. Near its end, the DNA agrees better with TRBJ2-7, so the J call may be wrong. Per the germline V gene, CDR1 is DFQATT and CDR2 is SNEGSKA (reference sequence). The CDR3 consists of 14 residues. The CDR3 spells CSARASTPSYEQYF. CDR3 in DNA: TGCAGTGCTAGGGCTTCCACCCCCTCCTACGAGCAGTACTTC.

This chain joins TRBV9 and TRBJ2-4; D ambiguous. Germline-derived CDR1 and CDR2 are SGDLS and YYNGEE. V gave up 4 bases and J gave up 0 bases, with 11 bases separating them. The CDR3 runs to 15 residues. The DNA of the CDR3 is TGTGCCAGCAGCCCCGGCGCGGTAGCCAAAAACATTCAGTACTTC. It is translated as CASSPGAVAKNIQYF.

This clonotype has a handful of counts. V is TRBV4-1 and J is TRBJ2-5, with D perhaps matching TRBD2 (6 bases). The tail of the sequence fits TRBJ2-7 better, so the J call may be wrong. CDR3 length: 14 residues. Looked up from germline, CDR1 is MGHRA and CDR2 is YSYEKL. Here the CDR3 DNA reads TGCGCCAGCAGCCAACGGGCGGGGTACCACGAGCAGTACTTC. Its translation: CASSQRAGYHEQYF.

This clonotype was seen a handful of times. This sequence joins TRBV5-1 and TRBJ2-6; TRBD1 might be the D (5 bases). The CDR3 spans 15 residues. V was trimmed by 5 bases and J by 4 bases, leaving 13 bases between them. Per germline, CDR1 SGHRS and CDR2 YFSETQ. CDR3 coding DNA: TGCGCCAGCAGTCTTCCAGGGTCCGGGGCCAACGTCCTGACTTTC. Protein product: CASSLPGSGANVLTF.

This clonotype occurred many times. The chain has TRBV4-1 and TRBJ2-3, with D maybe TRBD1 (5 bases). The CDR3 has 15 residues. Trimming pared 1 base from V and 4 bases from J, leaving 12 bases between. The germline V gene has CDR1 MGHRA and CDR2 YSYEKL. The CDR3 region is CASSQAPQGADTQYF. CDR3 in DNA: TGCGCCAGCAGCCAAGCGCCCCAGGGCGCAGATACGCAGTATTTT.

The gene calls are TRBV4-1 and TRBJ2-7, with D tentatively TRBD1 (7 bases). V dropped 0 bases and J dropped 3 bases, with 18 bases sitting between them. The CDR3 totals 17 residues. Germline CDR1 and CDR2: MGHRA and YSYEKL. The CDR3 loop is CASSQDHSRGALYEQYF. The DNA for the CDR3 is TGCGCCAGCAGCCAAGACCACAGCAGGGGGGCTCTCTACGAGCAGTACTTC.

As for this clonotype: At one end, the junction sequence differs from germline, possibly due to a read error. V usage is TRBV10-3 and J usage is TRBJ1-3; maybe TRBD1 (5 bases). The CDR3 runs to 17 residues. CDR1 ENHRY and CDR2 SYGVKD come from the germline V gene. The CDR3 loop is CAISESYSEGLGNTTYF. CDR3 in DNA: TGCGCCATCAGTGAGTCTTACAGTGAGGGACTTGGAAACACCACATATTTT.

In regard to this clonotype: Just one base apart from a much larger clone, this may be a read error. The gene calls are TRBV20-1 and TRBJ1-5; 7 nucleotides match TRBD1. The trim removed 7 bases at V and 1 base at J, leaving 4 bases unmatched. Germline assignment: CDR1 DFQATT and CDR2 SNEGSKA (reference sequence). This CDR3 is built from 13 residues. CDR3 sequence (DNA): TGCAGTGTTGCGACAGGGAGCAATCAGCCCCAGCATTTT. Amino acid sequence: CSVATGSNQPQHF.

The V call is TRBV24-1, the J call TRBJ2-3; 7 bases line up with TRBD2. Germline values: CDR1 KGHDR, CDR2 SFDVKD. J gave up 4 bases and V 5 bases, and 8 bases lay outside the gene matches. This CDR3 spans 15 amino acids. The DNA for the CDR3 is TGTGCCACCAGTGGGGGACTATCGGGAGCAGATACGCAGTATTTT. This encodes CATSGGLSGADTQYF.

This clonotype was picked up a small number of times. V gene TRBV27 combines with J gene TRBJ2-5; D uncertain. The CDR3 has 13 residues. V shed 0 bases and J shed 9 bases, with 11 bases lying between them. Per the germline V gene, CDR1 is MNHEY and CDR2 is SMNVEV (reference sequence). The CDR3 reads CASSLSPDKSQYF. CDR3 sequence (DNA): TGTGCCAGCAGTTTATCCCCCGATAAGTCCCAGTACTTC.

In its sample, this clonotype was seen once. This chain uses TRBV7-6 with TRBJ2-3, with D tentatively TRBD1 or TRBD2 (5 bases each). The CDR3 runs to 16 residues. V was clipped by 2 bases and J by 3 bases, with 15 bases between them. Per the germline V gene, CDR1 is SGHVS and CDR2 is FNYEAQ. The CDR3 nucleotides are TGTGCCAGCAGCTTACAAGGGACCGTTAAAACAGATACGCAGTATTTT. This encodes CASSLQGTVKTDTQYF.

The sample holds a few counts of this clonotype. This chain connects TRBV4-3 to TRBJ2-4, with 10 bases fitting TRBD2. The CDR3 is made up of 16 amino acids. The trim removed 1 base at V and 2 bases at J, leaving 2 bases unmatched. Germline V lookup: CDR1 LGHNA, CDR2 YSLEER. The CDR3, as DNA: TGCGCCAGCAGCCAAGCTAGCGGGAGAACCAAAAACATTCAGTACTTC. It is translated as CASSQASGRTKNIQYF.

With respect to this clonotype: At one boundary the junction diverges from the germline segment, which might be a read error. This chain joins TRBV5-1 and TRBJ2-2; 9 positions agree with TRBD1. CDR3 size: 16 residues. Germline V gene sequence: CDR1 SGHRS, CDR2 YFSETQ. CDR3 protein: CASSSPGQGGSGGLFF. CDR3 sequence (DNA): TGCGCCAGCAGCTCACCGGGACAGGGCGGATCCGGGGGGCTGTTTTTT.

V usage is TRBV20-1 and J usage is TRBJ2-3; 12 nucleotides align to TRBD2. CDR3 length: 14 amino acids. Trimming at V came to 7 bases and at J to 6 bases, leaving 8 bases not matched to a gene. Germline V CDR1 and CDR2: DFQATT, SNEGSKA (reference sequence). The chain's CDR3 is CSVKTSGRGDTQYF. The CDR3, as DNA: TGCAGTGTTAAGACTAGCGGGAGAGGGGATACGCAGTATTTT.

This clonotype was recorded a few times. This chain connects TRBV10-3 to TRBJ2-5; 9 bases line up with TRBD1. The germline V gene has CDR1 ENHRY and CDR2 SYGVKD. The junction had 5 bases not matched to a gene; V was cut back by 4 bases and J by 5 bases. The CDR3 spans 14 residues. CDR3 region: CAISGDREAETQYF. CDR3 bases: TGTGCCATCAGTGGGGACAGGGAGGCTGAGACCCAGTACTTC.

Of note for this clonotype: Being one base from a much bigger clone, this may be a read error. The rearrangement joins TRBV10-1 to TRBJ2-1; D is ambiguous. Trimming removed 10 bases at V and 7 bases at J, with 20 bases between. The CDR3 length is 14 residues. Germline CDR1 reads WNHNN; CDR2 reads SYGVQD (reference sequence). DNA for the CDR3: TGCGCCAACAGCCCAGTCTCAGCGAGGAATGAGCAGTTCTTC. It specifies CANSPVSARNEQFF.

This clonotype has just a few counts. This likely comes from a read error, as the CDR3 has no conserved phenylalanine or tryptophan at its end. The rearrangement joins TRBV24-1 to TRBJ2-1; D call uncertain. V was clipped by 10 bases and J by 0 bases, with 12 bases between them. The germline V gene has CDR1 KGHDR and CDR2 SFDVKD. This CDR3 comprises 14 residues. CDR3 region: CATISSSSYNEQFI. The DNA for the CDR3 is TGTGCCACAATCTCTTCGAGCTCCTACAATGAGCAGTTCATC.